The source of this T cell receptor (beta chain) is a study of sequential checkpoint blockade in melanoma. Study-level background: 90 to 95 pretreatment tumor DNA samples were TCRβ immunosequenced. After nivolumab or ipilimumab alone, 20 to 25 patients had week-13 rebiopsies. General study results and limits: Response in arm A was associated with pretreatment TIL clonality.

With respect to this clone: What it binds is not known.

Sequencing was performed with immunoSEQ multiplex PCR; in TCRdb, only in-frame clones are kept and a portion is missing. This table has about 5,500 clones, around 40% appearing once. The CDR3 sequence is 12 residues long. Germline V gene lookup returns CDR1 MNHGY and CDR2 SAAAGT. The treatment was: randomized to nivolumab then ipilimumab (arm A) or the reverse (arm B). The chain has TRBV6-8 and TRBJ1-1; D unclear. The clonotype comes from a human donor with melanoma. The sample was tumor tissue (inferred from file names), taken from a patient given nivolumab and ipilimumab in sequence. The CDR3 bases are TGTGGGAGTACTAAAACGAACACTGAAGCTTTCTTT. Encoded protein: CGSTKTNTEAFF.